These 23 T cell receptor beta chains originate from one sample sequenced in a study of cytomegalovirus exposure and HLA in healthy donors (dated by TCRdb to 2016 to 2017). Receptor libraries were prepared by the immunoSEQ multiplex PCR assay. The multiplex PCR relied on a mix of 60 forward primers for TCR Vbeta segments and 13 reverse primers for TCR Jbeta segments. TCRdb took over this immuneACCESS table, retaining in-frame rearrangements with V and J assigned. Such tables are incomplete; in checked studies, under half of the missing clones stem from an unresolved V gene, and the remainder is unexplained. The sample records approximately 150,000 clones, 75% of which are singletons. In total, the top ten clones hold 4.9% of the sample. The specimen sequenced was PBMCs. Every receptor here comes from a male donor in good health and CMV-seronegative.

The rearrangement joins TRBV7-3 to TRBJ2-6; 10 positions agree with TRBD1. This CDR3 has 19 residues. The trim removed 5 bases at V and 2 bases at J, leaving 12 bases unmatched. Germline assignment: CDR1 SGHTA and CDR2 FQGTGA. This CDR3 is CASSPHGGTGVPGANVLTF. The CDR3 DNA sequence: TGTGCCAGCAGCCCTCACGGTGGGACAGGGGTACCTGGGGCCAACGTCCTGACTTTC.

The V call is TRBV14, the J call TRBJ1-1, with D uncertain. Trimming took off 4 bases at V and 0 bases at J, with 12 bases between the two ends. The CDR3 consists of 15 residues. Germline loops: CDR1 SGHDN, CDR2 FVKESK. DNA of the CDR3: TGTGCCAGCAGCCCCCCCATGGGCATGAACACTGAAGCTTTCTTT. The encoded protein is CASSPPMGMNTEAFF. Based on the CDR3 plus reference TRBV14 and TRBJ1-1, the full variable domain is EAGVTQFPSHSVIEKGQTVTLRCDPISGHDNLYWYRRVMGKEIKFLLHFVKESKQDESGMPNNRFLAERTGGTYSTLKVQPAELEDSGVYFCASSPPMGMNTEAFFGQGTRLTVV.

This clone was counted a few times. The chain recombines TRBV6-5 with TRBJ2-5; 10 bases align to TRBD2. The V and J ends lost 6 bases and 4 bases, in that order; junction bases with no gene match: 5. Germline V lookup: CDR1 MNHEY, CDR2 SVGAGI. This CDR3 is built from 14 residues. CDR3 in amino acids: CASRAGGPRETQYF. The DNA of the CDR3 is TGTGCCAGCAGAGCGGGGGGGCCAAGAGAGACCCAGTACTTC.

The chain carries TRBV6-4 and TRBJ1-5; D is perhaps TRBD1 (6 bases). CDR3 size: 13 residues. Looked up from germline, CDR1 is MRHNA and CDR2 is SNTAGT. The V gene lost 2 bases and the J gene lost 9 bases, with 11 bases spanning the gap. The chain's CDR3 is CASSDEWGRPQHF. CDR3 nucleotides: TGTGCCAGCAGTGACGAGTGGGGGCGGCCCCAGCATTTT.

This chain joins TRBV10-3 and TRBJ2-7; a possible D gene is TRBD1 (6 bases). The CDR3 runs to 14 residues. Trimming took off 6 bases at V and 1 base at J, with 13 bases between the two ends. Germline V lookup: CDR1 ENHRY, CDR2 SYGVKD. The CDR3 is CAIRETGRSYEQYF. The CDR3 DNA follows: TGTGCCATCAGGGAGACAGGAAGATCCTACGAGCAGTACTTC.

The gene calls are TRBV15 and TRBJ1-1; TRBD1 is a possible D gene (5 bases). Per germline, CDR1 LNHNV and CDR2 YYDKDF (reference sequence). The CDR3 is 14 residues long. Trimming removed 3 bases from V and 6 bases from J, with 14 bases in between. This CDR3 is CATSRLSSGAEAFF. The DNA of the CDR3 is TGTGCCACCAGCAGGCTCTCGTCGGGGGCTGAAGCTTTCTTT.

This clone was counted between two and nine times. V gene TRBV14 combines with J gene TRBJ2-7; tentative D call: TRBD1 (5 bases). The CDR3 consists of 14 residues. V gave up 3 bases and J gave up 6 bases, with 15 bases separating them. The germline CDR1 and CDR2 sequences are SGHDN and FVKESK. CDR3 sequence (DNA): TGTGCCAGCAGCCAGCTTAAAGGGGCCGGCGAGCAGTACTTC. This codes for CASSQLKGAGEQYF.

The chain couples TRBV27 to TRBJ2-7; weak D call: TRBD1 (5 bases). V was cut by 4 bases and J by 1 base, with 8 bases left in between. From germline, CDR1 is MNHEY and CDR2 SMNVEV (reference sequence). This CDR3 is 13 amino acids long. This chain's CDR3 is CASSSGPSYEQYF. The CDR3 coding sequence is TGTGCCAGCAGTTCAGGGCCTTCCTACGAGCAGTACTTC.

V is TRBV2 and J is TRBJ2-3; 8 positions match TRBD2. There are 15 residues in the CDR3. Germline V gives CDR1 SNHLY, CDR2 FYNNEI. V lost 1 base to trimming and J lost 5 bases; unmatched junction nucleotides: 5. The CDR3 here is CASSEVRGGGDTQYF. The CDR3 nucleotides read TGTGCCAGCAGTGAAGTCCGGGGGGGCGGAGATACGCAGTATTTT.

The genes are TRBV4-2 and TRBJ2-6, with TRBD2 identical over 7 bases. The CDR3 is 17 residues long. Germline CDR1 and CDR2: LGHNA and YNFKEQ. With 4 bases clipped from V and 2 bases from J, the junction kept 8 bases outside the gene matches. The CDR3 reads CASSPLWGGAGANVLTF. CDR3 sequence (DNA): TGTGCCAGCAGCCCTCTCTGGGGGGGGGCTGGGGCCAACGTCCTGACTTTC.

The rearrangement joins TRBV7-3 to TRBJ2-1; 8 bases fit TRBD2. The CDR3 is 16 residues long. V lost 1 base, J lost 4 bases, and 6 bases stayed unmatched. Per the germline V gene, CDR1 is SGHTA and CDR2 is FQGTGA. In DNA form, the CDR3 reads TGTGCCAGCAGCTTAAGTGGGGGGACTAGATACAATGAGCAGTTCTTC. It yields the protein CASSLSGGTRYNEQFF.

V gene TRBV18 combines with J gene TRBJ2-3; 10 bases match TRBD1. The CDR3 contains 23 residues. Germline CDR1 reads KGHSH; CDR2 reads LQKENI. Trimming cost V 3 bases and J 2 bases; bases outside gene matches: 26. CDR3 in DNA: TGTGCCAGCTCACCGTCTTTAGGCGCCGGGACAGGGGCGTCCCGGGAGGACACAGATACGCAGTATTTT. Protein sequence: CASSPSLGAGTGASREDTDTQYF.

This clone appeared once. The germline gene is not matched at one end of the junction; a read error may be the cause. The V gene is TRBV2, the J gene TRBJ2-7, with 9 nucleotides matching TRBD2. CDR3 size: 16 residues. From germline, CDR1 is SNHLY and CDR2 FYNNEI. CDR3 nucleotides: TGTGCCAACAGTGAAGTTTCCCTGACTAGCGGCTACGAGCAGTACTTC. It yields the protein CANSEVSLTSGYEQYF.

The V and J genes are TRBV5-5 and TRBJ1-1; D is unclear. The CDR3 has 12 residues. Per germline, CDR1 SGHKS and CDR2 YYEKEE (reference sequence). Trimming removed 2 bases from V and 3 bases from J, with 5 bases in between. The DNA for the CDR3 is TGTGCCAGCAGCTTAAGAGACACTGAAGCTTTCTTT. It translates to CASSLRDTEAFF.

The gene calls are TRBV19 and TRBJ2-7; 11 bases line up with TRBD2. J was trimmed by 3 bases and V by 5 bases; bases with no gene match: 6. Germline CDR1 and CDR2: LNHDA and SQIVND (reference sequence). The CDR3 length is 15 residues. CDR3 region: CASSPRLAGRYEQYF. CDR3 DNA sequence: TGTGCCAGTAGTCCGCGACTAGCGGGGCGCTACGAGCAGTACTTC.

The chain has TRBV5-6 and TRBJ2-5; TRBD1 matches 10 bases. Trimming removed 0 bases from V and 11 bases from J; junction bases left unmatched: 7. CDR3 length: 14 amino acids. From germline, CDR1 is SGHDT and CDR2 YYEEEE. This chain's CDR3 is CASSLGQGALEQYF. The CDR3 DNA reads TGTGCCAGCAGCTTGGGACAGGGGGCATTAGAGCAGTACTTC. The full variable domain, completed using reference TRBV5-6 and TRBJ2-5, is DAGVTQSPTHLIKTRGQQVTLRCSPKSGHDTVSWYQQALGQGPQFIFQYYEEEERQRGNFPDRFSGHQFPNYSSELNVNALLLGDSALYLCASSLGQGALEQYFGPGTRLLVL.

The chain has TRBV6-5 and TRBJ2-5; TRBD1 matches 9 bases. Trimming took 8 bases from V and 4 from J; bases not matched to a gene: 5. This CDR3 comprises 13 residues. Germline V gives CDR1 MNHEY, CDR2 SVGAGI. CDR3 loop: CASGKDRGETQYF. CDR3 nucleotides: TGTGCCAGCGGGAAGGACAGGGGAGAGACCCAGTACTTC.

This clone came up a few times. V gene TRBV10-3 combines with J gene TRBJ2-1, with TRBD1 as a possible D gene (7 bases). The ends were cut back, 0 bases at V and 15 bases at J, with 18 bases in the middle. The CDR3 spans 14 residues. The germline V gene has CDR1 ENHRY and CDR2 SYGVKD. The CDR3 sequence: CAISESRRGRILFF. The CDR3 coding sequence is TGTGCCATCAGTGAGTCTAGGAGGGGGCGAATACTGTTCTTC.

The chain recombines TRBV12-2 with TRBJ1-3. TRBV12-2 is recorded as a pseudogene. The CDR3 consists of 12 residues. The CDR3 is CASRLVPGDNSF. The CDR3 DNA reads as TGTGCAAGTCGCTTAGTACCGGGGGATAATAGTTTT.

Here the CDR3 reads CAVHSGGNTEAFF. CDR3 in DNA: TGTGCCGTCCATTCGGGGGGGAACACTGAAGCTTTCTTT. This sequence joins TRBV19 and TRBJ1-1; tentatively, D is TRBD1 (5 bases). V lost 11 bases, J lost 1 base, and 14 bases lay in between. CDR1 is LNHDA and CDR2 is SQIVND in the germline V gene (reference sequence). CDR3 length: 13 amino acids.

V and J are TRBV7-9 and TRBJ2-5; possible D gene TRBD1, 5 bases. The J call is doubtful: the DNA matches TRBJ2-7 better. The germline CDR1 and CDR2 sequences are SEHNR and FQNEAQ (reference sequence). The CDR3 has 11 amino acids. CDR3 bases: TGTGCCAGCAGTGGACAAGGCGAGCAGTACTTC. It yields the protein CASSGQGEQYF.

V usage is TRBV19 and J usage is TRBJ2-1, with D perhaps matching TRBD2 (6 bases). CDR1 is LNHDA, CDR2 SQIVND, per germline (reference sequence). V lost 5 bases and J 1 base, leaving 15 bases between the germline ends. This CDR3 region has 16 residues. The CDR3 DNA is TGTGCCAGTAGTCCTTTTCGCGGGACGTCCTACAATGAGCAGTTCTTC. Its translation: CASSPFRGTSYNEQFF.

The chain uses TRBV6-5 and TRBJ1-2; D possibly corresponds to TRBD1 (5 bases). Germline assignment: CDR1 MNHEY and CDR2 SVGAGI. This CDR3 has 13 residues. V lost 0 bases, J lost 8 bases, and 10 bases lay in between. CDR3 residues: CASSYSGAGGYTF. The DNA of the CDR3 is TGTGCCAGCAGTTACTCAGGGGCCGGAGGCTACACCTTC.